A single T cell receptor beta chain is shown here with its context. In its sample, this clonotype was seen many times. Its antigen target is currently unknown. Base qualities were left out, and no much larger clone turns up one base away. This sample is drawn from a study of regulatory T cells in long-lasting Graves disease (dated by TCRdb to about 2021). In terms of the full investigation: Newly diagnosed Graves' disease patients had taken antithyroid drugs for less than 3 months. Patients with persistent Graves' disease were compared with patients with newly diagnosed Graves' disease using TCR sequencing and RNA sequencing of peripheral blood. The study was conducted in China and was registered as a clinical trial. A total of 33 samples underwent TCR sequencing, from about 13 patients with persistent Graves' disease and 20 patients with newly diagnosed Graves' disease.

What the study reported, not specific to this receptor: Persistent Graves' disease patients showed lower TCR Shannon entropy and fewer highly expanded clones than newly diagnosed patients, suggesting clonal expansion. The authors noted that the small sample size was a limitation that may lower accuracy. Sequencing and analysis were restricted to the TCR beta chain. Peripheral blood alone was examined, since thyroid tissue, which constituted the primary lesion, could not be accessed. Persistent disease showed preferential use of TRBV28, TRBJ1-2 and TRBJ2-5, whereas newly diagnosed disease favored TRBV20-1 and TRBJ2-1. More public clonotypes were shared among persistent patients (about 2,800) than among newly diagnosed patients (roughly 1,000).

Taken from the germline V gene, the CDR1 and CDR2 loops are MNHEY and SVGAGI. The CDR3 has 15 amino acids, counting the end cysteine and phenylalanine. CDR3 DNA is the only sequence kept; it has 45 bases, read in frame from the first base. Trimming accounts for 3 bases at V and 1 base at J, while the number of junction bases matched to no gene is 6. The library was obtained by multiplex PCR. This sample was sequenced with an Illumina HiSeq 4000. iRepertoire HTBI primers and Arm-PCR amplification of CDR3 regions were used to construct TCR beta libraries. Gel purification was performed on PCR products prior to sequencing. The source study handled its data this way. A total of some 60 TRBV and 14 TRBJ segments were identified across samples and were used for gene usage analysis of CDR3 amino acid clonotypes. COPE and FqMerger were used to merge the filtered high-quality paired reads into contigs. BLAST was used to align contigs to the IMGT TRBV, TRBD and TRBJ reference genes, and CDR3 was defined following IMGT. Clonotypes above 0.1% frequency were classified as highly expanded clones. Shannon entropy served as the measure of repertoire diversity, while the Gini coefficient captured V-J evenness. A clonotype was considered public if more than one individual shared it. Through fastp at Q25 and MiXCR, TCRdb rebuilt clones from the public reads, retaining in-frame beta chains. Every entry covers one CDR3 protein and lists the most common genes and DNA from its rows. These V and J calls rely on TCRdb rather than the paper's analysis. A total of some 200,000 distinct CDR3 sequences appear in this sample, roughly 18% of them only once. 10% to 15% of the sample rests with the top ten.

Taken with the paper, the label for time point translates to: newly diagnosed GD, antithyroid drugs for less than 3 months. For both TCR sequencing and RNA sequencing, RNA was extracted from PBMCs in TRIzol. Graves' disease was diagnosed according to American Thyroid Association guidelines. Patients for the study were recruited at an endocrinology department in Xi'an, China. Each patient gave 9 to 10 milliliters of peripheral blood, collected in an EDTA anticoagulant tube. PBMCs were isolated by Ficoll Paque Plus density gradient separation without further T cell sorting. An Agilent 2100 Bioanalyzer and agarose gel were used to check RNA quality, and a NanoDrop 2000 was used to measure RNA concentration. The sample was also reused in another study, on T cells in Graves' hyperthyroidism and ophthalmopathy. The second source states: Stable Graves' hyperthyroidism was defined as no progression to ophthalmopathy during 18 months of follow-up. Hyperthyroidism patients were newly diagnosed, had a disease duration of under 2 months, and were aged 18 to 65 years. The study excluded patients with uncontrolled infections, other autoimmune diseases, pregnancy or lactation. Diagnoses were based on clinical symptoms, serum thyroxine and TRAb, thyroid ultrasound and orbital computed tomography. For the first round of RT-PCR on the TCR CDR3, the HTBI primer set was used together with the Qiagen OneStep RT-PCR kit. Most expanded thyroid clonotypes (frequency above 0.001) were also found in blood, which suggests that blood repertoires may mirror thyroid immune responses. Ophthalmopathy was separated from stable hyperthyroidism by a 13 V-J signature model, with roughly 88% sensitivity and roughly 81% specificity obtained in cross-validation and 80%/75% obtained in testing. During validation, the model predicted progression to ophthalmopathy a median of approximately six months ahead of onset, with roughly 65% sensitivity and roughly 75% specificity. To identify TCR V-J signatures that set the groups apart, the researchers used a discovery cohort of about a hundred patients, made up of under 50 with Graves' ophthalmopathy and 57 with stable Graves' hyperthyroidism. Prospective prediction of ophthalmopathy was tested in an independent validation cohort of approximately 19 hyperthyroidism patients and around 16 patients who later progressed to ophthalmopathy. For training and testing, the 100 or so patients in the discovery cohort were randomly divided in a 7:3 ratio. In addition, the study compared T-cell repertoires in thyroid tissue and in blood from roughly six Graves' hyperthyroidism patients. After sampling, hyperthyroidism patients received methimazole starting at 30 mg daily, and ophthalmopathy patients received high-dose intravenous methylprednisolone. Libraries were constructed in a second round of multiplex PCR, after which size selection and purification were carried out. The libraries were sequenced on an Illumina HiSeq2000 using paired-end 100 bp reads. Raw data were processed with SOAPnuke, discarding reads with adapters, uncalled bases, mean Phred below 15, or no exact constant-primer or identifier match. High-quality paired reads were merged with COPE v1.2.5, and unique nucleotide sequences were defined as clonotypes. MiTCR v1.1 was used to align clonotypes to the IMGT TRBV, TRBD and TRBJ reference segments. Analysis was restricted to V-J combinations with a frequency above 0.0001, which covered 99.2% of repertoires. A TCS score was defined as the ratio of F50 (clonal expansion) to E x V (chaos), with BLOSUM62-based TCRdist applied between CDR3 peptides within each V-J. Welch's t-statistics and random forest reduced approximately 520 V-J features to fewer than 15, which were used in a naive Bayes classifier (R e1071). Sample size was not statistically predetermined, and investigators were not blinded to group allocation. According to the paper, TCR Vbeta CDR3 sequencing was carried out on approximately 140 peripheral blood samples, which came from fewer than 50 ophthalmopathy, approximately 72 hyperthyroidism and roughly 17 progressor patients.

The sequencing used peripheral blood mononuclear cells (PBMCs), collected at new diagnosis, from a patient treated with antithyroid drugs. This sequence uses TRBV6-5 and TRBJ2-7; 7 bases in the middle match TRBD1. This receptor was identified in a woman aged 25 to 45 with Graves disease. Donor details come from another sample of the same person, matched by shared clones. The nucleotide sequence reads as follows: TGTGCCAGCAGTTATAGGGGGCGCGGGTCCTACGAGCAGTACTTC. This translates into CASSYRGRGSYEQYF.